This TCR beta chain stems from a study of T cell responses to AZD1222 COVID-19 vaccine (dated by TCRdb to the early 2020s). About the investigation overall: TCR sequencing covered fewer than 250 trial participants: about 210 given two doses of AZD1222 and approximately 25 given two doses of MenACWY control vaccine. Enrollment into the trials was organized by age into subgroups of 18-55, 56-69 and 70-plus years, and those subgroups contained roughly 150, 30 and 60 TCR-sequenced participants, respectively. Study-level results and caveats: Most participants were white British and females outnumbered males, and the authors suggested that clonal diversity may have been underestimated. Reportedly, almost half of the unique spike-specific TCRs recognized epitopes lying outside the regions that are mutated in the B.1.351 and B.1.1.7 variants. Because no day 14 peak-response samples were available, repertoires were characterized only after the peak T cell response. The 56-69-year group was small, and its depth increase did not reach significance, likely because of low power. Spike-specific TCR breadth and depth rose significantly after two AZD1222 doses compared with day 0 and with MenACWY recipients. Conclusions about previously exposed vaccinees are limited, since just a handful of AZD1222 recipients were seropositive for SARS-CoV-2 at baseline. The vaccine-associated CD4 TCRs covered the entire spike protein, and the dominant responses fell in regions 160-218 and 743-854.

The CDR3 regions of human TCRbeta chains were analyzed by immunosequencing. The study's own analysis went as follows. Repertoire TCRs were matched against a reference library of SARS-CoV-2-specific TCRs generated with the MIRA antigen-specificity platform. Breadth meant the fraction of unique TCRs that were SARS-CoV-2-associated, whereas depth meant the fraction of total T cells that were SARS-CoV-2-associated. Each spike-specific TCR was assigned to its reactive spike region and to a CD4 or CD8 class using the MIRA data. Log10-transformed breadth and depth values were compared by one-way ANOVA with Sidak's multiple comparisons tests. The clones in this table, taken by TCRdb from immuneACCESS, are in-frame only. Not every clone is retained; where verified, under half of the shortfall comes from an unresolved V gene, and the cause of the rest is unknown. That table is the source of V, J and clone size, and D and trimming were worked out from the DNA. This sample holds about 82,000 clones; about nine tenths were observed only once. The biggest ten clones account for around 18% of the sample.

Points on this clone: It has no known antigen specificity. Base qualities are not at hand, and no much larger clone is one base apart.

Interpreted using the paper, the time point label stands for: about 28 days (+/-7) after the second vaccine dose. AZD1222 recipients given second doses at about 4 weeks or at about 12 weeks were pooled, since spike-specific TCR depth and breadth were not found to differ between the two schedules. The vaccinee samples were drawn from two UK trials, COV001 and COV002, one of which was a single-blind randomized controlled phase 2/3 trial testing AZD1222 (ChAdOx1 nCoV-19) in healthy adults. Trial participant PBMC samples were collected at day 0 and day 28 after the second dose for TCRbeta chain sequencing. The junction shows trimming of 7 bases on V and 0 bases on J, plus 24 bases between the germline ends. The CDR3 goes from the cysteine to the phenylalanine over 18 residues. Just the 54-base CDR3 DNA is kept, in frame starting at base 1. Via the germline V gene, CDR1 is SNHLY and CDR2 FYNNEI.

This chain is built from TRBV2 and TRBJ1-1; the D gene is perhaps TRBD1, on 6 matching bases. This sequence originates from an adult who received the AZD1222 COVID-19 vaccine. Sequences were derived from peripheral blood, sampled 28 days after the second AZD1222 dose. The DNA is TGTGCCAGCATTCTCGAGCAGGGGCGATGGTTGTTGAACACTGAAGCTTTCTTT. It is translated as CASILEQGRWLLNTEAFF.